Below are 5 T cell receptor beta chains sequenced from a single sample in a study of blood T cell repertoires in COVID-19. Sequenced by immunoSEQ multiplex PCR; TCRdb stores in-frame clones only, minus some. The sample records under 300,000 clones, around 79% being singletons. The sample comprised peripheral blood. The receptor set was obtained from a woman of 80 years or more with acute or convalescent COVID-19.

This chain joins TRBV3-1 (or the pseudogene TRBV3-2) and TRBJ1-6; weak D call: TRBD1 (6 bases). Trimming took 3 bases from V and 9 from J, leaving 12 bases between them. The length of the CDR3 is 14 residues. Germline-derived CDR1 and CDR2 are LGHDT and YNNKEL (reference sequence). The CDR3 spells CASSQGAHLSPLHF. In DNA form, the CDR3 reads TGTGCCAGCAGCCAGGGGGCGCATCTTTCACCCCTCCACTTT.

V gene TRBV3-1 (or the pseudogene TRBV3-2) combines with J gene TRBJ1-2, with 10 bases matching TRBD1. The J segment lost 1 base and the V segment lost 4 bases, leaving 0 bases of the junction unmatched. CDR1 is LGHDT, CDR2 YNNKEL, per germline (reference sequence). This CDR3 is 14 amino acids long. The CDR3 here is CASSRDRGNYGYTF. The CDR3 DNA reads TGTGCCAGCAGCCGGGACAGGGGTAACTATGGCTACACCTTC.

The CDR3 region has the DNA TGCGCCAGCAGCGCCTGGACAGGGGGAGACACCGGGGAGCTGTTTTTT. As protein: CASSAWTGGDTGELFF. The chain links TRBV5-1 to TRBJ2-2, with 10 nucleotides matching TRBD1. The CDR3 extends over 16 amino acids. J gave up 3 bases and V 4 bases, and 6 bases lay outside the gene matches. CDR1 is SGHRS, CDR2 YFSETQ, per germline. The complete variable domain, with remaining parts taken from reference TRBV5-1 and TRBJ2-2, reads KAGVTQTPRYLIKTRGQQVTLSCSPISGHRSVSWYQQTPGQGLQFLFEYFSETQRNKGNFPGRFSGRQFSNSRSEMNVSTLELGDSALYLCASSAWTGGDTGELFFGEGSRLTVL.

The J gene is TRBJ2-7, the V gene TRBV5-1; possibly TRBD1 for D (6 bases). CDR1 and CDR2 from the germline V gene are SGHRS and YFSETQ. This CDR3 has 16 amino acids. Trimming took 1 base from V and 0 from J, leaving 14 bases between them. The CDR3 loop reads CASSLSRDTVSYEQYF. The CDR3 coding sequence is TGCGCCAGCAGCTTGTCCCGGGACACCGTCTCCTACGAGCAGTACTTC.

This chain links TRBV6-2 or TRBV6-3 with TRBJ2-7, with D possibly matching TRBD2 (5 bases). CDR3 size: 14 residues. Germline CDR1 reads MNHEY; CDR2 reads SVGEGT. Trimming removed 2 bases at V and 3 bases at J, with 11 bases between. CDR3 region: CASSYPGIIYEQYF. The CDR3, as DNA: TGTGCCAGCAGTTACCCGGGAATCATCTACGAGCAGTACTTC.